The 26 T cell receptor delta chains below all came from one sample that was sequenced in a study of gamma-delta chains in newborns, infants, children. TCRdb redid clone calling on the reads using CATT. The sample includes under 8,500 delta-chain clones, around 0.7% of them seen just once. Sequencing input: blood. The receptors come from a child who was a newborn, infant or young child, either healthy, febrile or measles-vaccinated (not recorded which).

The sample holds a few counts of this clone. Germline is not matched at one junction end, which may reflect a read error. CDR3 in DNA: TGTGCCTGTGGCACCGTACTGGGGGATACCTGGGATACCCGACAGATGTTTTTC. Protein: CACGTVLGDTWDTRQMFF. This chain links TRDV2 with TRDJ3, with TRDD3 matching over 12 bases. In germline, CDR1 is GEAIGNYY, CDR2 EKD. This CDR3 has 18 amino acids.

This clone rates as medium-sized. This CDR3 is also generated by other DNA sequences in the sample. Written as DNA, the CDR3 is TGTGCCTGTGACACCGGCTGGGGGATACGCTGGGACACCCGACAGATGTTTTTC. This codes for CACDTGWGIRWDTRQMFF. The chain is built from TRDV2 and TRDJ3; 12 nucleotides line up with TRDD3. The CDR3 loop spans 18 amino acids. J was trimmed by 3 bases and V by 0 bases; bases with no gene match: 2. The germline V gene has CDR1 GEAIGNYY and CDR2 EKD.

This clone was seen only a few times. This may be a read error, as it is one base from a much larger clone. V usage is TRDV2 and J usage is TRDJ1; 12 bases map to TRDD3. There are 17 residues in the CDR3. The V gene's germline CDR1 is GEAIGNYY and CDR2 EKD. J was trimmed by 3 bases and V by 4 bases; bases with no gene match: 11. The CDR3 loop is CACDVLGDTIAPDKLIF. The CDR3 DNA reads as TGTGCCTGTGATGTACTGGGGGATACCATTGCACCCGATAAACTCATCTTT.

As for this clone: The TCRdb record carries a much larger clone's protein, which differs from this DNA's translation at residue 4; a read error is the likely cause, and the protein listed here is the DNA translation. This chain links TRDV2 with TRDJ3; D perhaps matches TRDD3 (5 bases). CDR3 length: 18 residues. Germline V gives CDR1 GEAIGNYY, CDR2 EKD. For the CDR3, the DNA is TGTGCCTGTGGCACCGCTGGGACCCCCTCCTGGGACACCCGACAGATGTTTTTC. It is translated as CACGTAGTPSWDTRQMFF.

The chain recombines TRDV2 with TRDJ3; tentative D call: TRDD3 (5 bases). Trimming cost V 4 bases and J 5 bases, with 20 bases left between them. Looked up from germline, CDR1 is GEAIGNYY and CDR2 is EKD. There are 18 residues in the CDR3. The CDR3 reads CACESLGPALRDTRQMFF. CDR3 DNA sequence: TGTGCCTGTGAAAGCTTGGGGCCAGCTCTCCGGGACACCCGACAGATGTTTTTC.

The chain employs TRDV2 and TRDJ3; D call uncertain. Germline V gene data show CDR1 as GEAIGNYY and CDR2 as EKD. This CDR3 is built from 16 residues. V lost 0 bases to trimming and J lost 0 bases, with 5 bases between them. This chain's CDR3 is CACDTGSSWDTRQMFF. The CDR3 DNA sequence: TGTGCCTGTGACACCGGGAGCTCCTGGGACACCCGACAGATGTTTTTC.

This clone was picked up a small number of times. TCRdb assigns this DNA the protein of a much larger clone, which departs from its translation at residue 10; this likely reflects a read error, and the protein shown comes from translating the DNA. The J gene is TRDJ3, the V gene TRDV2; 10 nucleotides align to TRDD3. Germline V lookup: CDR1 GEAIGNYY, CDR2 EKD. The CDR3 has 20 residues. The junction had 8 bases not matched to a gene; V was cut back by 1 base and J by 0 bases. The CDR3 here is CACDTYWGMKSSWDTRQMFF. CDR3 nucleotides: TGTGCCTGTGACACTTACTGGGGGATGAAGAGCTCCTGGGACACCCGACAGATGTTTTTC.

By proportion, this clone is medium-sized. Other nucleotide sequences in the sample specify the same CDR3. The chain employs TRDV2 and TRDJ3, with 8 bases lining up with TRDD3. Germline V gene data show CDR1 as GEAIGNYY and CDR2 as EKD. Losses at the gene ends were 2 bases for V and 2 bases for J; bases not matched to a gene: 1. CDR3 length: 16 amino acids. CDR3 region: CACDILGAWDTRQMFF. The CDR3 DNA is TGTGCCTGTGACATACTGGGGGCCTGGGACACCCGACAGATGTTTTTC.

The sample holds a few counts of this clone. This likely traces to a read error, being one base from a far larger clone. This CDR3 is also generated by other DNA sequences in the sample. The V gene is TRDV2, the J gene TRDJ3, with D tentatively TRDD3 (5 bases). Looked up from germline, CDR1 is GEAIGNYY and CDR2 is EKD. The CDR3 loop spans 18 amino acids. The CDR3 DNA is TGCGCCTGTGACCCCATACGGGGAAGCTCCTGGGACACCCGACAGATGTTTTTC. This translates into CACDPIRGSSWDTRQMFF.

This clone was seen a few times. This sequence may be a read error, since a much larger clone differs from it by one base. V and J are TRDV2 and TRDJ1, with 10 bases fitting TRDD3. The CDR3 has 15 amino acids. Per the germline V gene, CDR1 is GEAIGNYY and CDR2 is EKD. The CDR3 sequence: CACDTVGGYADRLIF. CDR3 nucleotides: TGTGCCTGTGACACCGTAGGGGGATACGCCGATAGACTCATCTTT.

Details on this clone: A read error is likely here: a far larger clone is one base away. V and J are TRDV2 and TRDJ3, with 7 positions matching TRDD3. CDR3 length equals 16 residues. Germline V gives CDR1 GEAIGNYY, CDR2 EKD. In DNA form, the CDR3 reads TGTGCCTGTGACATACTGGGGATTCCCCACACCCGACAGGTGTTTTTC. Its protein is CACDILGIPHTRQVFF.

This clone was counted only a few times. TCRdb lists the protein of a much larger clone for this DNA, which differs at residue 5, so this is likely a read error; the protein given here is translated from the DNA itself. This CDR3 reads CACDTSFGGSSWDTRQMFF. As DNA, the CDR3 is TGTGCCTGTGACACGTCATTTGGGGGATCCTCCTGGGACACCCGACAGATGTTTTTC. The chain joins TRDV2 to TRDJ3; 8 bases map to TRDD3. Germline assignment: CDR1 GEAIGNYY and CDR2 EKD. The V gene end was trimmed by 1 base and the J gene end by 0 bases; junction bases not matched to a gene: 7. CDR3 length: 19 amino acids.

The sample holds a few counts of this clone. Possible read error: a much larger clone is one base away. Other DNA sequences from this sample encode an identical CDR3 as well. This sequence joins TRDV2 and TRDJ3; perhaps TRDD3 as D (6 bases). The CDR3 is made up of 19 amino acids. Germline V gives CDR1 GEAIGNYY, CDR2 EKD. The CDR3 nucleotides are TGTGCCTGCGACACCGCCCTGGGGACCAGCTCCTGGGACACCCGACAGATGTTTTTC. Protein: CACDTALGTSSWDTRQMFF.

This clone came up a few times. With a far larger clone one base away, a read error is the likely cause. This sample includes further DNA sequences coding for the same CDR3. The chain recombines TRDV2 with TRDJ1; 8 bases map to TRDD3. Looked up from germline, CDR1 is GEAIGNYY and CDR2 is EKD. CDR3 length: 16 residues. V lost 1 base and J lost 0; bases outside the gene matches: 6. In DNA, the CDR3 is TGTGCCTGTGACACTTACTGGGGGCCCCACACCGATAAACTCATCTTT. Amino acid sequence: CACDTYWGPHTDKLIF.

The sample holds many counts of this clone. The rearrangement joins TRDV2 to TRDJ3, with TRDD3 matching over 8 bases. The CDR3 covers 18 residues. Germline V gene sequence: CDR1 GEAIGNYY, CDR2 EKD. V lost 3 bases and J lost 0; bases outside the gene matches: 6. The CDR3 is CACDVLGVSSWDTRQMFF. DNA for the CDR3: TGTGCCTGTGACGTACTGGGGGTTAGCTCCTGGGACACCCGACAGATGTTTTTC.

This clone was recorded a few times. The protein in TCRdb stems from a much larger clone and differs at residue 9 from this DNA's translation, likely a read error; here the protein is translated from the DNA. V and J are TRDV2 and TRDJ3; D is possibly TRDD3 (6 bases). Between the trimmed V and J ends, which lost 0 bases and 0 bases, there was a span of 14 bases. The CDR3 length is 19 residues. The germline V gene encodes CDR1 GEAIGNYY and CDR2 EKD. CDR3 sequence reads: CACDTAYWESSWDTRQMFF. Here the CDR3 DNA reads TGTGCCTGTGACACCGCGTACTGGGAGAGCTCCTGGGACACCCGACAGATGTTTTTC.

This clone was picked up a small number of times. TCRdb pairs this DNA with a much larger clone's protein that differs at residue 16, likely a read error; the protein shown was translated from the DNA. The chain carries TRDV2 and TRDJ3, with TRDD3 matching 13 bases. Per germline, CDR1 GEAIGNYY and CDR2 EKD. The CDR3 length is 19 residues. Here the CDR3 DNA reads TGTGCCTGTGACCCTCTACTGGGGGATACGCGTTGGGACACCCGACGGATGTTTTTC. Its protein is CACDPLLGDTRWDTRRMFF.

As regards this clone: The protein TCRdb gives is from a much larger clone and does not agree with this DNA's translation at residue 4, likely a read error; the protein shown here comes from the DNA. The J gene is TRDJ2, the V gene TRDV2; 11 nucleotides match TRDD3. CDR1 is GEAIGNYY and CDR2 is EKD in the germline V gene. The CDR3 runs to 14 residues. CDR3 region: CACGTWGIPAQLFF. For the CDR3, the DNA is TGTGCCTGTGGCACCTGGGGGATACCCGCACAACTCTTCTTT.

This clone was detected many times. Additional DNA sequences in this sample encode the identical CDR3. The CDR3 DNA sequence: TGTGCCTGTGACACCGTGGGGGACCTCTCCTGGGACACCCGACAGATGTTTTTC. Translating gives CACDTVGDLSWDTRQMFF. The chain links TRDV2 to TRDJ3; TRDD3 matches 7 bases. This CDR3 is 18 amino acids long. Losses at the gene ends were 0 bases for V and 0 bases for J; bases not matched to a gene: 4. Germline V gives CDR1 GEAIGNYY, CDR2 EKD.

This clone was detected a few times. Possible read error: a much larger clone is one base away. Other DNA sequences within the sample encode an identical CDR3. The chain links TRDV2 to TRDJ3; TRDD3 aligns across 13 bases. The CDR3 totals 20 residues. Germline lookup yields CDR1 GEAIGNYY and CDR2 EKD. The CDR3 here is CACDTLLGDTRSWDTRQMFF. In nucleotides, the CDR3 is TGTGCCTGTGACACACTACTGGGGGATACGCGCTCCTGGGACACCCGCCAGATGTTTTTC.

On this clone: This may stem from a read error, because a much larger clone lies one nucleotide away. Distinct nucleotide sequences in the sample also encode this CDR3. This rearrangement joins TRDV2 to TRDJ3, with D possibly TRDD3 on 6 matching bases. Germline V gene lookup returns CDR1 GEAIGNYY and CDR2 EKD. V was shortened by 0 bases and J by 0 bases, with 14 bases between the two germline ends. This CDR3 has 19 amino acids. In nucleotides, the CDR3 is TGTGCCTGTGACACCGGGGGACACCTCAGCTCCTGGGACACCCGACAGATGTTTTTC. Translated: CACDTGGHLSSWDTRQMFF.

This clone was detected only a few times. This clone may be a read error of a much larger clone one base away. CDR3 sequence reads: CACDPVLGDTPVTAQPFF. CDR3 bases: TGTGCCTGTGACCCCGTACTGGGGGATACGCCCGTGACAGCACAACCCTTCTTT. The chain joins TRDV2 to TRDJ2, with TRDD3 identical over 13 bases. CDR1 is GEAIGNYY and CDR2 is EKD in the germline V gene. The CDR3 totals 18 residues.

The sample holds a few counts of this clone. TCRdb records a much larger clone's protein for this DNA, with a difference at residue 5 that likely arises from a read error; the protein given is the translation of the DNA. The rearrangement joins TRDV2 to TRDJ3; TRDD3 might be the D (6 bases). Looked up from germline, CDR1 is GEAIGNYY and CDR2 is EKD. Trimming left V 3 bases short and J 0 bases short, with 14 bases between. The CDR3 covers 18 residues. The CDR3 region is CACDAAGDPSWDTRQMFF. As DNA, the CDR3 is TGTGCCTGTGACGCCGCTGGGGACCCCTCCTGGGACACCCGACAGATGTTTTTC.

There are a few counts of this clone. Given a much more abundant clone one base away, this may be a read error. The same CDR3 is also encoded by other DNA sequences in this sample. J is TRDJ1 and V is TRDV2; 7 bases are a match to TRDD3. Germline-derived CDR1 and CDR2 are GEAIGNYY and EKD. V was clipped by 3 bases and J by 0 bases; unmatched bases: 6. The CDR3 sequence is 15 residues long. The CDR3 bases are TGTGCCTGTGACTACTGGGGCCGCCACACCGATAAACTCATCTTT. This sequence encodes CACDYWGRHTDKLIF.

This clone appeared a few times. A much larger clone sits a single nucleotide away, making a read error possible. The CDR3 coding sequence is TGTGCCTGTGCCGCACTGGGGTCGAGCTCCTGGGGCACCCGACAGATGTTTTTC. Its translation: CACAALGSSSWGTRQMFF. The V gene is TRDV2, the J gene TRDJ3, with TRDD3 matching over 7 bases. CDR3 size: 18 residues. The germline gives CDR1 GEAIGNYY, CDR2 EKD.

This clone was observed a few times. TCRdb and the translated DNA give different amino acids at residue 9; the protein presented here is the one translated from the DNA. J is TRDJ3 and V is TRDV2, with TRDD3 matching over 9 bases. CDR1 is GEAIGNYY, CDR2 EKD, per germline. The CDR3 covers 19 residues. The trim removed 2 bases at V and 0 bases at J, leaving 7 bases unmatched. CDR3 in amino acids: CACDRLGEEISWDTRQMFF. The CDR3 bases are TGTGCCTGTGACAGACTGGGGGAAGAAATCTCCTGGGACACCCGACAGATGTTTTTC.